The 5 T cell receptor beta chains given below trace back to one sample, sequenced in a study of Ad26.COV2.S vaccination and SARS-CoV-2 variants (dated by TCRdb to 2020 to 2023). The sample's time point, from its label and the paper: individuals recovered from natural SARS-CoV-2 infection. Library creation used the immunoSEQ multiplex PCR assay. The table was pulled from immuneACCESS by TCRdb, which kept in-frame rearrangements only. Such tables lose some clones; where checked, under half of the loss comes from unresolved V genes, and the rest has no known cause. This sample is represented by more than 120,000 clones; approximately 90% of them were singletons. The top ten constitute 4% to 6% of the sample. Sequences were derived from peripheral blood, sampled after recovery from COVID-19. These receptors originate from a human donor who had recovered from COVID-19.

The chain has TRBV5-4 and TRBJ2-3; D call uncertain. Per the germline V gene, CDR1 is SGHNT and CDR2 is YYREEE (reference sequence). This CDR3 comprises 11 residues. V shed 7 bases and J shed 6 bases, with 9 bases lying between them. CDR3 DNA: TGTGCCAGCGGGCACCGGGATACGCAGTATTTT. It specifies CASGHRDTQYF.

V usage is TRBV6-6 and J usage is TRBJ2-3, with 10 bases lining up with TRBD2. The V and J ends lost 2 bases and 6 bases, in that order; junction bases with no gene match: 8. This CDR3 region has 16 residues. Germline assignment: CDR1 MNHNY and CDR2 SVGAGI (reference sequence). The CDR3 loop is CASSYGLAVTFDTQYF. Here the CDR3 DNA reads TGTGCCAGCAGTTACGGACTAGCGGTAACTTTTGATACGCAGTATTTT.

The CDR3 bases are TGTGCCACCAGTGATCATGGGGCGGGGGGGCTCCCTTCCTACAATGAGCAGTTCTTC. This sequence encodes CATSDHGAGGLPSYNEQFF. This chain joins TRBV24-1 and TRBJ2-1; 9 bases line up with TRBD2. J lost 1 base, V lost 3 bases, and 12 bases had no gene match. The CDR3 runs to 19 residues. Per the germline V gene, CDR1 is KGHDR and CDR2 is SFDVKD.

The chain combines TRBV6-5 with TRBJ2-7, with 9 bases matching TRBD1. The CDR3 length is 13 residues. V shed 6 bases and J 4 bases; nucleotides not matched to a gene: 4. Germline CDR1 MNHEY, CDR2 SVGAGI. The CDR3 DNA reads TGTGCCAGCAGGGGACAGGGAGGGTACGAGCAGTACTTC. This gives the protein CASRGQGGYEQYF.

This clone was seen only once. The chain carries TRBV2 and TRBJ2-5; TRBD1 agrees at 9 bases. The CDR3 spans 13 residues. J was trimmed by 3 bases and V by 6 bases; bases with no gene match: 2. The germline V gene has CDR1 SNHLY and CDR2 FYNNEI. The CDR3 DNA reads TGTGCCAGCAGACGGGACAGGGAAGAGACCCAGTACTTC. It codes for CASRRDREETQYF.